This entry is about one T cell receptor (beta chain). The target antigen is unknown. This entry belongs to a study of CXCR4 blockade with PD-1 therapy in pancreatic cancer. Findings and limits, study-wide: Intratumoral clonality (mean approximately 0.13) exceeded healthy blood (less than 0.055) but did not track survival. Frequent tumor clones were encoded by many distinct rearrangements, suggesting shared antigens. Only TCRbeta chains were sequenced here.

Libraries were prepared by immunoSEQ multiplex PCR; TCRdb keeps only in-frame clonotypes and omits some of them. The repertoire consists of fewer than 4,500 clones, with 41% occurring once and the leading ten covering roughly a sixth. Patients who provided the archived tumor blocks had not received neoadjuvant therapy before surgery. Material: tumor tissue. This TCR was recovered from a human donor with pancreatic ductal adenocarcinoma.

CDR3 bases: TGTGCCAGCAGCTTCAACACAGGGGGTGACTATGGCTACACCTTC. It is translated as CASSFNTGGDYGYTF. This chain connects TRBV11-3 to TRBJ1-2; the match to TRBD1 covers 8 bases. The CDR3 totals 15 residues. V shed 3 bases, J shed 3 bases, and the junction held 6 bases outside the gene matches. The germline V gene has CDR1 SGHNT and CDR2 YENEEA.